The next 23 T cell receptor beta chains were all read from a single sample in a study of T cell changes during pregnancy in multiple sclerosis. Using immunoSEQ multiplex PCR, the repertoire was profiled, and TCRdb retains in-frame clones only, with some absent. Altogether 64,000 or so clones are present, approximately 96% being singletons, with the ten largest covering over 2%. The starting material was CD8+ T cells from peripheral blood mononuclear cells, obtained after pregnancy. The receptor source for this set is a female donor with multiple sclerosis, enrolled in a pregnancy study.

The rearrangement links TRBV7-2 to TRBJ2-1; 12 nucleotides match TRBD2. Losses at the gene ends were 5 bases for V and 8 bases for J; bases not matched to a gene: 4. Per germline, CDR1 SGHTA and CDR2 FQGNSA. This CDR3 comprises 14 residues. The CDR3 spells CASSPGLAGYEQFF. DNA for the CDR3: TGTGCCAGCAGCCCGGGACTAGCGGGCTATGAGCAGTTCTTC.

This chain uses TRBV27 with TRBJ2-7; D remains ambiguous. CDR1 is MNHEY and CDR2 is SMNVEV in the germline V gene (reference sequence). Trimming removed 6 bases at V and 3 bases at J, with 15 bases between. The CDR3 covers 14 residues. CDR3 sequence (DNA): TGTGCCAGCAGCCCCGCCCGAGGTATCTACGAGCAGTACTTC. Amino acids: CASSPARGIYEQYF.

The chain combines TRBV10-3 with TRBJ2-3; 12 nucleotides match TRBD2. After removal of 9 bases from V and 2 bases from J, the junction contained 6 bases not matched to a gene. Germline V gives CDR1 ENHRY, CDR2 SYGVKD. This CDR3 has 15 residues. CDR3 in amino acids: CAIGRLAGDTDTQYF. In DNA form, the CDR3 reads TGTGCCATAGGAAGACTAGCGGGAGACACAGATACGCAGTATTTT.

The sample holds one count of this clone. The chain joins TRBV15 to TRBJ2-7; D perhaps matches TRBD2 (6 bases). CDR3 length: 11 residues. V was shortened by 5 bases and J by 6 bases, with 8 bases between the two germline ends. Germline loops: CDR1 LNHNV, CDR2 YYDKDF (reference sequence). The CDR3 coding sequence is TGTGCCACCAGCTTGGGAGGCGAGCAGTACTTC. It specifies CATSLGGEQYF.

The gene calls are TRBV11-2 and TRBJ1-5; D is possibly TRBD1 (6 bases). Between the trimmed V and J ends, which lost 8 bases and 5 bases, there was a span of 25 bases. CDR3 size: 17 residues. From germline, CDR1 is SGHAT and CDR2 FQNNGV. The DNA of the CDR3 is TGTGCCAGCTCATTAGGAACCAGGGGCGAAGGGCATCAGCCCCAGCATTTT. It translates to CASSLGTRGEGHQPQHF.

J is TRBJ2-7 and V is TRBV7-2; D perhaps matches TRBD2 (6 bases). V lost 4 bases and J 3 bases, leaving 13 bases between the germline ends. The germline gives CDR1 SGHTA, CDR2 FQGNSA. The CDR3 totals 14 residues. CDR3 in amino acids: CASSSLGSNYEQYF. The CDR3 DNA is TGTGCCAGCAGCTCCCTCGGGAGTAACTACGAGCAGTACTTC.

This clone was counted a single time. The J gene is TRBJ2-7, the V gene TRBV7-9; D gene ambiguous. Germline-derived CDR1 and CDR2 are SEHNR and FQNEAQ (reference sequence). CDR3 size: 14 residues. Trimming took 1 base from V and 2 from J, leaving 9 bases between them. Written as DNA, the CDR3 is TGTGCCAGCAGCTTAGTGGCCTCTGCCTACGAGCAGTACTTC. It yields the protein CASSLVASAYEQYF.

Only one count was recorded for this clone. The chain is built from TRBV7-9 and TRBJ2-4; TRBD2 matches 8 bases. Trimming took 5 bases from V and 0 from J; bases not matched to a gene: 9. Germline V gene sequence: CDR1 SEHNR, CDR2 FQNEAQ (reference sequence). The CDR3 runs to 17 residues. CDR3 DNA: TGTGCCAGCAGCACCAGACTAGCGCTACTAGCCAAAAACATTCAGTACTTC. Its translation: CASSTRLALLAKNIQYF.

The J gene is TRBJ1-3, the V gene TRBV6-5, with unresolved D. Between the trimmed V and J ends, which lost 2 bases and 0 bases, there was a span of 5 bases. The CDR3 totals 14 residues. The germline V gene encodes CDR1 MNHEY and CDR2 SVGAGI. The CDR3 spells CASSYGSSGNTIYF. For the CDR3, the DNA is TGTGCCAGCAGTTACGGTAGCTCTGGAAACACCATATATTTT.

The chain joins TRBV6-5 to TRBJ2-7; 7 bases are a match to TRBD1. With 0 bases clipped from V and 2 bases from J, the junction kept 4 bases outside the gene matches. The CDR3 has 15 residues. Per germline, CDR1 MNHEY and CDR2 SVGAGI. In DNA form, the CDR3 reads TGTGCCAGCAGTTACTCGAATGGACAGGCCTACGAGCAGTACTTC. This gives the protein CASSYSNGQAYEQYF.

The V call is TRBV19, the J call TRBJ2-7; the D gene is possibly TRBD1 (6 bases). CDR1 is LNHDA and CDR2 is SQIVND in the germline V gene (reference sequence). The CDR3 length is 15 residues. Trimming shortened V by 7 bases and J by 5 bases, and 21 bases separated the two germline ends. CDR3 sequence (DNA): TGTGCCAGTACCCATATAGGGGGAACCCAGGACGAGCAGTACTTC. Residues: CASTHIGGTQDEQYF. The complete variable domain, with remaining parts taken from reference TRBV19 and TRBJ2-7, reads DGGITQSPKYLFRKEGQNVTLSCEQNLNHDAMYWYRQDPGQGLRLIYYSQIVNDFQKGDIAEGYSVSREKKESFPLTVTSAQKNPTAFYLCASTHIGGTQDEQYFGPGTRLTVT.

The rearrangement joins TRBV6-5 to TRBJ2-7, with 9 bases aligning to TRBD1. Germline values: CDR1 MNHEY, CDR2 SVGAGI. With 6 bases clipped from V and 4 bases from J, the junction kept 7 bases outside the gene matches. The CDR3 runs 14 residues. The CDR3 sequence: CASRPGQGGYEQYF. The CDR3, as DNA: TGTGCCAGCAGACCGGGACAGGGTGGGTACGAGCAGTACTTC.

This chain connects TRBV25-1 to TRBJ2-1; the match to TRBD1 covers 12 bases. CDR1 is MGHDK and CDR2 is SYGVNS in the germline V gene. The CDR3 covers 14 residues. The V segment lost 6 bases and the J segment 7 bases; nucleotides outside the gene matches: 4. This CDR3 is CASRGDRGRNEQFF. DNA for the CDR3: TGTGCCAGCAGAGGGGACAGGGGGCGAAATGAGCAGTTCTTC.

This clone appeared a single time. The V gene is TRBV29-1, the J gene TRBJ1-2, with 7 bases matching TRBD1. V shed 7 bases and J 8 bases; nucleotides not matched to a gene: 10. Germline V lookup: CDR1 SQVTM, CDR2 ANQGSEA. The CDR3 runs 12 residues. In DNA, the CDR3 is TGCAGCGCTGAGACAGGGTCGGGCGGCTACACCTTC. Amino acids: CSAETGSGGYTF.

In DNA form, the CDR3 reads TGTGCCAGCAGCTTAAGTAGTCGGTGGGAGACGTCTTCCAATGAGCAGTTCTTC. Protein sequence: CASSLSSRWETSSNEQFF. V gene TRBV7-6 combines with J gene TRBJ2-1; D perhaps matches TRBD2 (5 bases). This CDR3 has 18 residues. V lost 2 bases and J lost 6, with 23 bases in between. CDR1 SGHVS and CDR2 FNYEAQ come from the germline V gene. The variable domain in full, with the rest retrieved from reference TRBV7-6 and TRBJ2-1, is GAGVSQSPRYKVTKRGQDVALRCDPISGHVSLYWYRQALGQGPEFLTYFNYEAQQDKSGLPNDRFSAERPEGSISTLTIQRTEQRDSAMYRCASSLSSRWETSSNEQFFGPGTRLTVL.

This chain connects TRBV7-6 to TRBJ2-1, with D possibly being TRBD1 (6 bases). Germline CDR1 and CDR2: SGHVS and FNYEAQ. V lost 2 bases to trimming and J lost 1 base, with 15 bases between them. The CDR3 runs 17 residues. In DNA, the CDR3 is TGTGCCAGCAGCTTATGGGGGCGGACCTCTTCCTACAATGAGCAGTTCTTC. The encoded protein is CASSLWGRTSSYNEQFF.

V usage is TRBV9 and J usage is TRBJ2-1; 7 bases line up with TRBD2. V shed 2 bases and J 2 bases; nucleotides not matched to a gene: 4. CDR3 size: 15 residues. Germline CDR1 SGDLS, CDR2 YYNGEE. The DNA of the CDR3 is TGTGCCAGCAGCGTGGGAGGGTTGGCCTACAATGAGCAGTTCTTC. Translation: CASSVGGLAYNEQFF.

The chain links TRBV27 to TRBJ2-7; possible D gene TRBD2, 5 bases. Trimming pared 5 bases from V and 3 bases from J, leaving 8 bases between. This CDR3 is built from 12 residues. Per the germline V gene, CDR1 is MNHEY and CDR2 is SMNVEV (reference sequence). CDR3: CASSPGNYEQYF. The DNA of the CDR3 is TGTGCCAGCAGTCCCGGGAACTACGAGCAGTACTTC.

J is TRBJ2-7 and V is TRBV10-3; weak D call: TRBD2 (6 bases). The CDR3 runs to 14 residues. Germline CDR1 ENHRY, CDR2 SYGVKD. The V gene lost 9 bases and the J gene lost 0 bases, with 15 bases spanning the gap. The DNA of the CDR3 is TGTGCCATTCTGGGGGAGGATAGCTCCTACGAGCAGTACTTC. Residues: CAILGEDSSYEQYF.

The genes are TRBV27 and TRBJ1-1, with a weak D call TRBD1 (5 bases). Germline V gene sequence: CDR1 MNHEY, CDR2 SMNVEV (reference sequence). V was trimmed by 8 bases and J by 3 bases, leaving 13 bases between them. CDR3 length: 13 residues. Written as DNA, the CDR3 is TGTGCCAGCGGCCCAGGGAGGTACACTGAAGCTTTCTTT. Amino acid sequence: CASGPGRYTEAFF.

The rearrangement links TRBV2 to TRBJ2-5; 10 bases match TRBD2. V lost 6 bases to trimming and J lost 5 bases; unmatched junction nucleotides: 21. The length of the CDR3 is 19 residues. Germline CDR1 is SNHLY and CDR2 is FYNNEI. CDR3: CASRPKTGALAGVGETQYF. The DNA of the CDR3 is TGTGCCAGCAGACCAAAGACAGGGGCTCTAGCGGGAGTGGGTGAGACCCAGTACTTC.

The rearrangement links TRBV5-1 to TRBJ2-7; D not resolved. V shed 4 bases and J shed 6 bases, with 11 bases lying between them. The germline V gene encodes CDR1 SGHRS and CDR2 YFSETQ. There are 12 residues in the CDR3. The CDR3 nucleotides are TGCGCCAGCAGCCTCCCTGCGGCCGAGCAGTACTTC. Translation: CASSLPAAEQYF.

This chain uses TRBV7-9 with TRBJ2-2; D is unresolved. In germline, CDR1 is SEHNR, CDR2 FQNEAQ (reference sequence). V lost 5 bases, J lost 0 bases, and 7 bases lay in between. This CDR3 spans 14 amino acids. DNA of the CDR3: TGTGCCAGCAGCCAGCGCGCGAACACCGGGGAGCTGTTTTTT. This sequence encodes CASSQRANTGELFF.